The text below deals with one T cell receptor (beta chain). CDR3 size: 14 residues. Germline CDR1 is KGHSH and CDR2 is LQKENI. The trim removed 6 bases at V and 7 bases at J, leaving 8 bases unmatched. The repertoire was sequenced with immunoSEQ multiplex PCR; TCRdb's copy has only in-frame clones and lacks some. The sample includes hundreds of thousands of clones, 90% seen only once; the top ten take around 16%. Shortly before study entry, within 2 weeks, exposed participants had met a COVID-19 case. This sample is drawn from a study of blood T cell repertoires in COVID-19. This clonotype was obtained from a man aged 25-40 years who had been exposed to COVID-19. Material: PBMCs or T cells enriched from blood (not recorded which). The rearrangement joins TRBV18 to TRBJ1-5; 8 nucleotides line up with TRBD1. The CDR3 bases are TGTGCCAGCTCCCCCGACAGGGGTGGCCAGCCCCAGCATTTT. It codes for CASSPDRGGQPQHF.